The rows below give T cell receptor beta chains drawn from one sample of a study of blood T cells in healthy people across ages. Using its own MiXCR run on the 5' RACE reads, TCRdb lists one record per CDR3 protein. This table has more than 1,400,000 distinct CDR3 sequences, 42% appearing once. The material sequenced was blood. These receptors all come from a woman aged 18-29 years in good health. Each CDR3 is given with its conserved first and last residue. The D gene is left open where the match is weak. Where a row states a size, it is once, few, many or the class of an expanded clone; other rows omit it.

abundance: few
j_gene: TRBJ2-1
v_gene: TRBV27
d_gene: -
CDR3nt: TGTGCCAGCAGTTTGAGGCGGGCGGTCTCCTACAATGAGCAGTTCTTC
CDR3aa: CASSLRRAVSYNEQFF

abundance: -
j_gene: TRBJ2-5
v_gene: TRBV20-1
d_gene: TRBD2
CDR3nt: TGCAGTGCTAGAACCTTTTGGGCGGGGGACTACAATGAGCAGTACTTC
CDR3aa: CSARTFWAGDYNEQYF

abundance: few
j_gene: TRBJ2-1
v_gene: TRBV2
d_gene: TRBD2
CDR3nt: TGTGCCAGCAGTTTTCTAGCGGAACCCTACAATGAGCAGTTCTTC
CDR3aa: CASSFLAEPYNEQFF

abundance: once
j_gene: TRBJ2-6
v_gene: TRBV28
d_gene: -
CDR3nt: TGTGCCAGCAGTGCCGGAGGACCACTAACTGGGGCCAACGTCCTGACTTTC
CDR3aa: CASSAGGPLTGANVLTF

abundance: -
j_gene: TRBJ1-1
v_gene: TRBV7-2
d_gene: -
CDR3nt: TGTGCCAGCAGCCCCAGGACGAGAAAAGCTTTCTTT
CDR3aa: CASSPRTRKAFF

abundance: -
j_gene: TRBJ1-3
v_gene: TRBV29-1
d_gene: -
CDR3nt: TGCAGCGTCTCTCCTGACTCTGGAAACACCATATATTTT
CDR3aa: CSVSPDSGNTIYF

abundance: -
j_gene: TRBJ2-5
v_gene: TRBV7-9
d_gene: -
CDR3nt: TGTGCCAGCACCCCAGGCGCACAAAGAGGACCAGGGATCCAGAAAGAGACCCAGTACTTC
CDR3aa: CASTPGAQRGPGIQKETQYF

abundance: -
j_gene: TRBJ2-5
v_gene: TRBV6-1
d_gene: TRBD2
CDR3nt: TGTGCCAGCAGGTCCCCTTTAGCGGGAGAGGACTACAATGAGCAGTACTTC
CDR3aa: CASRSPLAGEDYNEQYF

abundance: -
j_gene: TRBJ2-7
v_gene: TRBV5-1
d_gene: TRBD2
CDR3nt: TGCGCCAGCAGCTTGGTAGTAGCGGGAGGGCCTACCCCCTACGAGCAGTACTTC
CDR3aa: CASSLVVAGGPTPYEQYF

abundance: few
j_gene: TRBJ2-1
v_gene: TRBV7-2
d_gene: -
CDR3nt: TGTGCCAGCAGCTTAGGAGAGGGTGGGTTTGAGACCCAGTTCTTC
CDR3aa: CASSLGEGGFETQFF

abundance: -
j_gene: TRBJ2-1
v_gene: TRBV9
d_gene: TRBD2
CDR3nt: TGTGCCAGCAGCGTACAGGCGGGACTAGGCGATGAGCAGTTCTTC
CDR3aa: CASSVQAGLGDEQFF

abundance: few
j_gene: TRBJ2-7
v_gene: TRBV28
d_gene: -
CDR3nt: TGTGCCAGCAGTGCAACGGGCAGGGCTTCCTACGAGCAGTACTTC
CDR3aa: CASSATGRASYEQYF

abundance: -
j_gene: TRBJ1-5
v_gene: TRBV2
d_gene: -
CDR3nt: TGTGCCAGCAGTGAAGAAGATGGGGCGTATCAGCCCCAGCATTTT
CDR3aa: CASSEEDGAYQPQHF

abundance: -
j_gene: TRBJ2-3
v_gene: TRBV9
d_gene: -
CDR3nt: TGTGCCAGCAGCCCAGGGGTGGGGGGTTTCACAGATACGCAGTATTTT
CDR3aa: CASSPGVGGFTDTQYF

abundance: few
j_gene: TRBJ2-3
v_gene: TRBV5-1
d_gene: -
CDR3nt: TGCGCCAGCAGCTTGGTACAGGCCGGGAAAGATACGCAGTATTTT
CDR3aa: CASSLVQAGKDTQYF

abundance: few
j_gene: TRBJ1-1
v_gene: TRBV20-1
d_gene: -
CDR3nt: TGCAGTGCTAGAGACACTCGGACCACCACTGAAGCTTTCTTT
CDR3aa: CSARDTRTTTEAFF

abundance: -
j_gene: TRBJ1-2
v_gene: TRBV20-1
d_gene: -
CDR3nt: TGCAGTGCCCTCACCCCAGGTGGTGTCACCTTC
CDR3aa: CSALTPGGVTF

abundance: -
j_gene: TRBJ1-6
v_gene: TRBV7-2
d_gene: -
CDR3nt: TGTGCCAGCAGCTCTCACCCGTCACCCCTCCACTTT
CDR3aa: CASSSHPSPLHF

abundance: -
j_gene: TRBJ1-6
v_gene: TRBV11-2
d_gene: TRBD1
CDR3nt: TGTGCCAGCAGCTCCGACAGGGGGATGACACCCCTCCACTTT
CDR3aa: CASSSDRGMTPLHF

abundance: -
j_gene: TRBJ2-3
v_gene: TRBV6-2/TRBV6-3
d_gene: -
CDR3nt: TGTGCCAGCAGTGGGATAGCAACAGATACGCAGTATTTT
CDR3aa: CASSGIATDTQYF

abundance: -
j_gene: TRBJ1-6
v_gene: TRBV28
d_gene: -
CDR3nt: TGTGCCAGCAGTTTTTCCTCCGACCCTTGGGAGACCCGAAATTCACCCCTCCACTTT
CDR3aa: CASSFSSDPWETRNSPLHF

abundance: few
j_gene: TRBJ2-3
v_gene: TRBV7-2
d_gene: -
CDR3nt: TGTGCCAGCAGCCGCTACTCAGTCGCTCCTAGCACAGATACGCAGTATTTT
CDR3aa: CASSRYSVAPSTDTQYF

abundance: -
j_gene: TRBJ2-7
v_gene: TRBV7-9
d_gene: -
CDR3nt: TGTGCCAGCAGCTTAGCGCTCGGCGCTCACTCCTACGAGCAGTACTTC
CDR3aa: CASSLALGAHSYEQYF

abundance: -
j_gene: TRBJ2-5
v_gene: TRBV20-1
d_gene: TRBD2
CDR3nt: TGCAGTGCTAGACTAGCGGGCTGGTCCAATGAGCAGTACTTC
CDR3aa: CSARLAGWSNEQYF

abundance: few
j_gene: TRBJ2-7
v_gene: TRBV7-9
d_gene: -
CDR3nt: TGTGCCAGCAGCTTAGGACAGTCAGTCGGGTACGAGCAGTACTTC
CDR3aa: CASSLGQSVGYEQYF

abundance: few
j_gene: TRBJ2-1
v_gene: TRBV28
d_gene: -
CDR3nt: TGTGCCAGCAGTGGGGGGGCCACTTCTCGGGCCAATGAGCAGTTCTTC
CDR3aa: CASSGGATSRANEQFF

abundance: -
j_gene: TRBJ2-7
v_gene: TRBV25-1
d_gene: TRBD2
CDR3nt: TGTGCCAGCAGTTCCGGGACTAGATACGAGCAGTACTTC
CDR3aa: CASSSGTRYEQYF

abundance: -
j_gene: TRBJ2-7
v_gene: TRBV4-1
d_gene: -
CDR3nt: TGCGCCAGCAGCCAAGAAATTGCGAATCTAGCTGGTTGGAGCTCCTACGAGCAGTACTTC
CDR3aa: CASSQEIANLAGWSSYEQYF

abundance: few
j_gene: TRBJ2-5
v_gene: TRBV7-8
d_gene: TRBD2
CDR3nt: TGTGCCAGCAGCTTAGAGGTTTTGGGGGGGATTTACCAAGAGACCCAGTACTTC
CDR3aa: CASSLEVLGGIYQETQYF

abundance: -
j_gene: TRBJ2-3
v_gene: TRBV9
d_gene: TRBD2
CDR3nt: TGTGCCAGCAGCTCCCCGACTAGCGGTAGCACAGATACGCAGTATTTT
CDR3aa: CASSSPTSGSTDTQYF

abundance: -
j_gene: TRBJ2-3
v_gene: TRBV6-1
d_gene: TRBD2
CDR3nt: TGTGCCAGCACCCAGACTAGCGGGTCCTCGGATACGCAGTATTTT
CDR3aa: CASTQTSGSSDTQYF

abundance: few
j_gene: TRBJ1-1
v_gene: TRBV5-1
d_gene: TRBD1
CDR3nt: TGCGCCAGCAGCTCCCAGGGGGGCGTCACTGAAGCTTTCTTT
CDR3aa: CASSSQGGVTEAFF

abundance: few
j_gene: TRBJ1-2
v_gene: TRBV6-1
d_gene: -
CDR3nt: TGTGCCAGCAGTGAATCCGGTTCGCGCGGCTACACCTTC
CDR3aa: CASSESGSRGYTF

abundance: few
j_gene: TRBJ1-1
v_gene: TRBV3-1
d_gene: -
CDR3nt: TGTGCCAGCAGCCGGACCCCGAACACTGAAGCTTTCTTT
CDR3aa: CASSRTPNTEAFF

abundance: once
j_gene: TRBJ2-2
v_gene: TRBV3-1
d_gene: TRBD2
CDR3nt: TGTGCCAGCAGCCAAGTTCCGACTAGCAGGGTTGGCACCGGGGAGCTGTTTTTT
CDR3aa: CASSQVPTSRVGTGELFF

abundance: few
j_gene: TRBJ1-1
v_gene: TRBV4-2
d_gene: -
CDR3nt: TGTGCCAGCAGCCAAAACGGGGTCATGAACACTGAAGCTTTCTTT
CDR3aa: CASSQNGVMNTEAFF